A selection of T cell receptor beta chains follows, all from one sample in a study. From the reads, TCRdb called clonotypes with MiXCR, one entry per CDR3 protein. The sample lists fewer than 9,000 distinct CDR3 sequences; roughly a third were seen once. The specimen sequenced was blood. The receptors stem from a human donor. Each CDR3 is given with its conserved first and last residue. A D gene is named only where the DNA matches it firmly. The size of a clone is reported for some rows only, either as once, few or many, or as a class for expanded clones.

J gene,clone size,V gene,D gene,CDR3 protein,CDR3 DNA
TRBJ2-2,.,TRBV19,.,CASSISGPPWRELFF,TGTGCCAGTTCGATAAGCGGGCCGCCATGGAGGGAGCTGTTTTTT
TRBJ1-5,medium-sized,TRBV19,.,CASSPTGGNQPQHF,TGTGCCAGTAGCCCTACAGGAGGCAATCAGCCCCAGCATTTT
TRBJ1-1,.,TRBV20-1,TRBD1,CSARGSPLGTGFGEAFF,TGCAGTGCTAGAGGTAGCCCTCTGGGGACAGGGTTTGGTGAAGCTTTCTTT
TRBJ2-1,many,TRBV4-2,.,CASSQDGGARSYNEQFF,TGTGCCAGCAGCCAAGATGGGGGAGCACGCTCCTACAATGAGCAGTTCTTC
TRBJ1-1,medium-sized,TRBV20-1,.,CSATVSYTEAFF,TGCAGTGCTACCGTCTCCTACACTGAAGCTTTCTTT
TRBJ2-3,many,TRBV20-1,.,CSAPLIMGKDTQYF,TGCAGTGCCCCCTTAATTATGGGGAAAGATACGCAGTATTTT
TRBJ1-1,.,TRBV29-1,.,CSAMEGMNTEAFF,TGCAGCGCCATGGAGGGAATGAACACTGAAGCTTTCTTT
TRBJ1-1,.,TRBV29-1,.,CSVDHLPFQSLNTEAFF,TGCAGCGTTGACCATCTCCCCTTCCAGTCTTTGAACACTGAAGCTTTCTTT
TRBJ2-1,.,TRBV29-1,.,CSFGSGNEQFF,TGCAGCTTTGGGTCGGGCAATGAGCAGTTCTTC
TRBJ2-7,medium-sized,TRBV29-1,.,CSVVPGRQGGHEQYF,TGCAGCGTTGTCCCAGGGAGGCAGGGAGGCCACGAGCAGTACTTC
TRBJ2-2,medium-sized,TRBV4-2,.,CASSQDELGANTGELFF,TGTGCCAGCAGCCAAGATGAGTTGGGCGCCAACACCGGGGAGCTGTTTTTT
TRBJ2-1,.,TRBV4-2,.,CASSPVYSTTNEQFF,TGTGCCAGCAGCCCTGTCTACTCCACAACTAATGAGCAGTTCTTC
TRBJ2-3,many,TRBV29-1,.,CSVGTAGFVDTQYF,TGCAGCGTGGGGACTGCGGGGTTTGTAGATACGCAGTATTTT
TRBJ1-1,.,TRBV6-2/TRBV6-3,.,CASGTNTEAFF,TGTGCTAGCGGCACGAACACTGAAGCTTTCTTT
TRBJ1-1,.,TRBV20-1,.,CSALPNTEAFF,TGCAGTGCGCTCCCGAACACTGAAGCTTTCTTT
TRBJ1-5,.,TRBV30,TRBD1,CAWSTPGGKSNQPQHF,TGTGCCTGGAGTACTCCAGGGGGCAAGAGCAATCAGCCCCAGCATTTT
TRBJ2-5,medium-sized,TRBV4-2,.,CASSQVLDYQETQYF,TGTGCCAGCAGCCAAGTATTGGATTACCAAGAGACCCAGTACTTC
TRBJ2-3,medium-sized,TRBV29-1,.,CSVSQRSTDTQYF,TGCAGCGTTAGCCAGCGGAGCACAGATACGCAGTATTTT
TRBJ2-5,many,TRBV5-4,.,CASSWVGATNPQETQYF,TGTGCCAGCAGCTGGGTTGGGGCTACTAACCCCCAAGAGACCCAGTACTTC
TRBJ2-1,medium-sized,TRBV4-2,.,CASSQVRAVTYNEQFF,TGTGCCAGCAGCCAGGTCCGAGCGGTCACCTACAATGAGCAGTTCTTC
TRBJ2-5,medium-sized,TRBV20-1,TRBD1,CSASRAGGPKETQYF,TGCAGTGCCAGTCGAGCAGGGGGCCCGAAAGAGACCCAGTACTTC
TRBJ2-2,.,TRBV4-2,TRBD2,CASSQGGGSNTGELFF,TGTGCCAGCAGCCAAGGGGGGGGATCGAACACCGGGGAGCTGTTTTTT
TRBJ2-7,.,TRBV30,.,CAWTDSYEQYF,TGTGCCTGGACGGACTCCTACGAGCAGTACTTC
TRBJ2-1,few,TRBV18,.,CASSPRRGLMLGNEQFF,TGTGCCAGCTCACCTAGGAGGGGGCTCATGTTGGGGAATGAGCAGTTCTTC
TRBJ1-5,.,TRBV29-1,TRBD1,CSVRDRGRGQPQHF,TGCAGCGTCCGGGACAGGGGTAGGGGGCAGCCCCAGCATTTT
TRBJ2-7,.,TRBV20-1,TRBD2,CSAQSLAGTYEQYF,TGCAGTGCACAGTCGCTAGCGGGAACCTACGAGCAGTACTTC
TRBJ1-2,medium-sized,TRBV6-6,.,CASSYSETYGYTF,TGTGCCAGCAGTTACTCTGAAACTTATGGCTACACCTTC
TRBJ1-5,medium-sized,TRBV29-1,TRBD1,CSVGGGGGNQPQHF,TGCAGCGTTGGGGGAGGGGGCGGCAATCAGCCCCAGCATTTT
TRBJ1-1,.,TRBV14,.,CASSQAFF,TGTGCCAGCAGCCAAGCTTTCTTT
TRBJ1-5,.,TRBV30,TRBD1,CAWQPAGTGSGQPQHF,TGTGCCTGGCAACCCGCCGGGACAGGGTCGGGGCAGCCCCAGCATTTT
TRBJ2-7,few,TRBV28,.,CASSFYASALSYEQYF,TGTGCCAGCAGTTTCTACGCCAGCGCCCTCTCCTACGAGCAGTACTTC
TRBJ1-1,.,TRBV28,TRBD1,CASQVAGGKAFF,TGTGCCAGCCAGGTTGCAGGGGGCAAAGCTTTCTTT